The 3 T cell receptor beta chains presented below share a single source sample, sequenced in a study of identical twins. Via MiXCR, TCRdb re-called the 5' RACE reads, giving one row per CDR3 protein. The sample has 1,800,000 or so distinct CDR3 sequences, about 31% seen once. The specimen was cord blood. These receptors came from a newborn girl in good health.

This clonotype was counted between two and nine times. The chain combines TRBV7-8 with TRBJ1-5, with 7 bases fitting TRBD1. The germline V gene encodes CDR1 SGHVS and CDR2 FQNEAQ. CDR3 length: 15 residues. Unmatched junction bases numbered 11, after V lost 5 bases and J lost 7 bases. The CDR3 sequence: CASSPDRVKRQPQHF. CDR3 coding DNA: TGTGCCAGCAGCCCCGACAGGGTTAAGAGACAGCCCCAGCATTTT.

The sample holds a few counts of this clonotype. The chain uses TRBV28 and TRBJ2-3, with 7 bases matching TRBD1. This CDR3 contains 16 residues. With V trimmed by 4 bases and J by 0 bases, 7 bases remained unmatched. Germline CDR1 MDHEN, CDR2 SYDVKM. This CDR3 is CASSSDRATSTDTQYF. DNA of the CDR3: TGTGCCAGCAGTTCCGACAGGGCAACTAGCACAGATACGCAGTATTTT.

In this sample, this clonotype turned up a few times. This rearrangement joins TRBV29-1 to TRBJ2-5, with TRBD2 matching over 15 bases. CDR3 length: 17 amino acids. Germline V gene lookup returns CDR1 SQVTM and CDR2 ANQGSEA. V shed 6 bases, J shed 1 base, and the junction held 9 bases outside the gene matches. The CDR3 DNA sequence: TGCAGCGTCCCCCACTGGACTAGCGGGAGGGCCCAAGAGACCCAGTACTTC. This codes for CSVPHWTSGRAQETQYF.